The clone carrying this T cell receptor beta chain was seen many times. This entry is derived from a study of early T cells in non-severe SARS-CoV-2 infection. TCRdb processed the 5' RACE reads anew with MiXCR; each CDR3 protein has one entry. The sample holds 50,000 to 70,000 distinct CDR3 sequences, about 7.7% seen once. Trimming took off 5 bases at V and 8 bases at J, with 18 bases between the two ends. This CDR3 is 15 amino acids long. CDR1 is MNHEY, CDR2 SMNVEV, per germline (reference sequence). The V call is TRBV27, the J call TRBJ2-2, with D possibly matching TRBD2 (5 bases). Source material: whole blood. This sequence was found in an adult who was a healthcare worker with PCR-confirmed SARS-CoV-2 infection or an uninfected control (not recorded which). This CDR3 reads CASSPFTGIAGELFF. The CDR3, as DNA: TGTGCCAGCAGTCCCTTTACGGGAATTGCTGGGGAGCTGTTTTTT.